One sample yielded the 28 T cell receptor beta chains listed below, sequenced in a study of blood T cell repertoires in COVID-19. Assay: immunoSEQ multiplex PCR; the TCRdb copy retains only in-frame clones and omits some. The sample lists 150,000 to 200,000 clones, roughly nine tenths occurring once. Specimen: peripheral blood. The origin of the receptors is a woman in her fifties or sixties with COVID-19, enrolled during active disease.

The chain is built from TRBV4-1 and TRBJ1-2; no definite D call. CDR1 and CDR2 (germline): MGHRA, YSYEKL. The length of the CDR3 is 13 residues. With 4 bases removed from V and 5 bases from J, the gap between germline ends came to 11 bases. Here the CDR3 DNA reads TGCGCCAGCAGCCCTGCCCAGGCTTATGGCTACACCTTC. It is translated as CASSPAQAYGYTF.

The chain uses TRBV28 and TRBJ1-2; D not certain. Germline V CDR1 and CDR2: MDHEN, SYDVKM. Trimming shortened V by 5 bases and J by 4 bases, and 17 bases separated the two germline ends. The CDR3 has 15 amino acids. The DNA for the CDR3 is TGTGCCAGCAGTCTCCGGCCCGGGTATAGCTATGGCTACACCTTC. As protein: CASSLRPGYSYGYTF.

This clone was seen more than once but under ten times. Here the CDR3 DNA reads TGTGCCAGCAGAACGGACAGGGGGTATTCACCCCTCCACTTT. Translating gives CASRTDRGYSPLHF. The J gene is TRBJ1-6, the V gene TRBV27; 10 positions match TRBD1. Trimming removed 6 bases from V and 8 bases from J; junction bases left unmatched: 4. Germline lookup yields CDR1 MNHEY and CDR2 SMNVEV (reference sequence). The CDR3 runs 14 residues.

CDR3 amino acids: CASSSPNGYTF. The CDR3 DNA is TGTGCCAGCAGTTCCCCCAATGGCTACACCTTC. The chain recombines TRBV6-6 with TRBJ1-2; D is unclear. V lost 4 bases, J lost 6 bases, and 6 bases lay in between. The CDR3 is 11 residues long. The germline V gene encodes CDR1 MNHNY and CDR2 SVGAGI (reference sequence).

The table lists this clone with a count of one. This chain uses TRBV19 with TRBJ2-3, with 7 bases aligning to TRBD1. Per germline, CDR1 LNHDA and CDR2 SQIVND (reference sequence). CDR3 length equals 12 residues. V gave up 8 bases and J gave up 5 bases; unmatched junction bases: 4. DNA of the CDR3: TGTGCCAGTTCCCGGGACAGAGATACGCAGTATTTT. Translated: CASSRDRDTQYF.

The chain couples TRBV7-9 to TRBJ2-2; weak D call: TRBD1 (6 bases). Germline loops: CDR1 SEHNR, CDR2 FQNEAQ (reference sequence). The V and J ends lost 5 bases and 8 bases respectively, with 9 bases between them. CDR3 length: 12 amino acids. The CDR3 is CASSRQGGELFF. The CDR3 DNA reads as TGTGCCAGCAGCCGCCAGGGGGGGGAGCTGTTTTTT.

The chain combines TRBV15 with TRBJ2-5, with D tentatively TRBD2 (6 bases). Germline CDR1 and CDR2: LNHNV and YYDKDF (reference sequence). The CDR3 runs to 16 residues. Between the trimmed V and J ends, which lost 5 bases and 5 bases, there was a span of 21 bases. CDR3 DNA: TGTGCCACCAGCTCCCAGCGGCGCGGGGCGTGGGAGACCCAGTACTTC. Translating it yields CATSSQRRGAWETQYF.

The chain recombines TRBV24-1 with TRBJ2-2, with D tentatively TRBD1 (5 bases). CDR1 is KGHDR and CDR2 is SFDVKD in the germline V gene. The CDR3 loop spans 16 amino acids. Trimming took 5 bases from V and 0 from J, leaving 12 bases between them. The CDR3 region is CATSGQTAANTGELFF. For the CDR3, the DNA is TGTGCCACCAGTGGACAGACAGCAGCGAACACCGGGGAGCTGTTTTTT.

This chain uses TRBV24-1 with TRBJ2-3; D is perhaps TRBD2 (6 bases). The CDR3 has 16 amino acids. V was trimmed by 1 base and J by 0 bases, leaving 10 bases between them. CDR1 is KGHDR and CDR2 is SFDVKD in the germline V gene. The CDR3, as DNA: TGTGCCACCAGTGATTTTACTGGAGGGAGCACAGATACGCAGTATTTT. Its translation is CATSDFTGGSTDTQYF.

This clone was seen once. The rearrangement links TRBV18 to TRBJ2-7, with 8 bases that match TRBD1. Germline CDR1 reads KGHSH; CDR2 reads LQKENI. V dropped 2 bases and J dropped 1; count of bases not matched to a gene: 4. This CDR3 is built from 15 residues. CDR3 sequence reads: CASSPRDRLSYEQYF. CDR3 nucleotide sequence: TGTGCCAGCTCACCAAGGGACAGGTTATCCTACGAGCAGTACTTC.

CDR3 sequence reads: CASSDRGNRGSLNYGYTF. CDR3 DNA: TGTGCCAGCAGTGACCGAGGGAACAGGGGGAGCCTTAACTATGGCTACACCTTC. The J gene is TRBJ1-2, the V gene TRBV25-1, with 8 bases lining up with TRBD1. Germline-derived CDR1 and CDR2 are MGHDK and SYGVNS. The CDR3 has 18 amino acids. V lost 3 bases to trimming and J lost 1 base; unmatched junction nucleotides: 13.

This clone showed up just once. The genes are TRBV2 and TRBJ1-4, with D unclear. The germline V gene encodes CDR1 SNHLY and CDR2 FYNNEI. The V and J ends lost 1 base and 16 bases respectively, with 13 bases between them. The CDR3 sequence is 12 residues long. The CDR3 DNA reads TGTGCCAGCAGTGAAGTGGCGGGGAAGTGGTTTTTT. Its protein product is CASSEVAGKWFF.

This chain uses TRBV6-5 with TRBJ1-2; TRBD1 matches 7 bases. With 5 bases clipped from V and 0 bases from J, the junction kept 3 bases outside the gene matches. Germline CDR1 and CDR2: MNHEY and SVGAGI. The CDR3 loop spans 14 amino acids. The CDR3 loop reads CASSTGAANYGYTF. The CDR3 DNA reads TGTGCCAGCAGTACAGGGGCAGCTAACTATGGCTACACCTTC.

The chain employs TRBV3-1 (or the pseudogene TRBV3-2) and TRBJ2-1; 8 positions match TRBD1. V dropped 4 bases and J dropped 5; count of bases not matched to a gene: 10. In germline, CDR1 is LGHDT, CDR2 YNNKEL (reference sequence). This CDR3 contains 16 residues. DNA for the CDR3: TGTGCCAGCAGCCCCCAAGGACAGGGCGGCGACAATGAGCAGTTCTTC. Protein: CASSPQGQGGDNEQFF.

The rearrangement joins TRBV6-5 to TRBJ1-1, with 7 bases that match TRBD1. The CDR3 has 14 amino acids. Germline V CDR1 and CDR2: MNHEY, SVGAGI. V trimming: 6 bases; J trimming: 5 bases; junction bases outside the gene matches: 9. This chain's CDR3 is CASSPEGGWTEAFF. The CDR3 nucleotides read TGTGCCAGCAGCCCAGAAGGGGGCTGGACTGAAGCTTTCTTT.

The chain uses TRBV7-8 and TRBJ1-6; 10 bases align to TRBD1. This CDR3 spans 15 amino acids. J gave up 8 bases and V 5 bases, and 6 bases lay outside the gene matches. CDR1 and CDR2 from the germline V gene are SGHVS and FQNEAQ. This CDR3 reads CASSAGQGGYSPLHF. DNA for the CDR3: TGTGCCAGCAGCGCCGGACAGGGGGGATATTCACCCCTCCACTTT.

V gene TRBV19 combines with J gene TRBJ1-3; no clear D gene. V was trimmed by 2 bases and J by 0 bases, leaving 8 bases between them. Germline CDR1 and CDR2: LNHDA and SQIVND (reference sequence). The CDR3 runs 15 residues. The CDR3 region is CASSIMRYSGNTIYF. The CDR3 coding sequence is TGTGCCAGTAGTATAATGCGCTACTCTGGAAACACCATATATTTT.

The V and J genes are TRBV19 and TRBJ1-5, with 7 bases identical to TRBD1. CDR3 size: 14 residues. The germline V gene encodes CDR1 LNHDA and CDR2 SQIVND (reference sequence). Trimming removed 2 bases from V and 6 bases from J; junction bases left unmatched: 4. CDR3 amino acids: CASSIPQGSQPQHF. In DNA form, the CDR3 reads TGTGCCAGTAGTATACCACAGGGGTCTCAGCCCCAGCATTTT.

The chain joins TRBV10-3 to TRBJ2-5; 12 bases match TRBD1. Germline-derived CDR1 and CDR2 are ENHRY and SYGVKD. This CDR3 has 17 residues. V gave up 2 bases and J gave up 3 bases; unmatched junction bases: 7. DNA of the CDR3: TGTGCCATCAGTGAGCCTACCGGGACAGGGGGCGAAGAGACCCAGTACTTC. It codes for CAISEPTGTGGEETQYF.

The rearrangement uses TRBV11-3 and TRBJ1-2, with TRBD1 identical over 7 bases. The germline CDR1 and CDR2 sequences are SGHNT and YENEEA. This CDR3 comprises 14 residues. V shed 5 bases and J 4 bases; nucleotides not matched to a gene: 7. CDR3 in amino acids: CASSLRGRGYGYTF. The CDR3 nucleotides read TGTGCCAGCAGCCTGAGGGGGCGAGGCTATGGCTACACCTTC.

J is TRBJ2-3 and V is TRBV15; 7 bases align to TRBD1. The CDR3 has 17 residues. Germline loops: CDR1 LNHNV, CDR2 YYDKDF (reference sequence). Trimming cost V 5 bases and J 2 bases; bases outside gene matches: 13. This CDR3 reads CATSLRQGLRDTDTQYF. In nucleotides, the CDR3 is TGTGCCACCAGCCTTAGACAGGGCCTACGCGACACAGATACGCAGTATTTT.

J is TRBJ2-3 and V is TRBV30; TRBD1 is a possible D gene (6 bases). Trimming shortened V by 8 bases and J by 2 bases, and 17 bases separated the two germline ends. CDR1 is GTSNPN, CDR2 SVGIG, per germline (reference sequence). There are 14 residues in the CDR3. The CDR3 nucleotides read TGTGCCGGTTCCTCCCAGGGGATCACAGATACGCAGTATTTT. Amino acid sequence: CAGSSQGITDTQYF.

The CDR3 sequence is CASSLDGRGNTEAFF. For the CDR3, the DNA is TGCGCCAGCAGCTTGGACGGCAGGGGAAACACTGAAGCTTTCTTT. The V and J genes are TRBV5-1 and TRBJ1-1, with D perhaps TRBD1 (6 bases). This CDR3 region has 15 residues. Trimming left V 0 bases short and J 2 bases short, with 11 bases between. Germline CDR1 and CDR2: SGHRS and YFSETQ.

CDR3 in amino acids: CASSYSGLAKNIQYF. CDR3 bases: TGTGCCAGCAGTTATAGCGGTCTAGCCAAAAACATTCAGTACTTC. The J gene is TRBJ2-4, the V gene TRBV6-2 or TRBV6-3, with D maybe TRBD2 (6 bases). V gave up 3 bases and J gave up 0 bases, with 9 bases separating them. Germline values: CDR1 MNHEY, CDR2 SVGEGT. The CDR3 extends over 15 amino acids.

The J gene is TRBJ1-2, the V gene TRBV27; D unclear. Trimming removed 6 bases at V and 8 bases at J, with 13 bases between. Germline assignment: CDR1 MNHEY and CDR2 SMNVEV (reference sequence). The CDR3 has 12 residues. Here the CDR3 reads CASSPTGRGYTF. The CDR3 bases are TGTGCCAGCAGCCCCACGGGTCGAGGCTACACCTTC.

The chain uses TRBV6-2 or TRBV6-3 and TRBJ1-2; 11 positions match TRBD1. There are 16 residues in the CDR3. The germline CDR1 and CDR2 sequences are MNHEY and SVGEGT. V lost 2 bases to trimming and J lost 9 bases; unmatched junction nucleotides: 11. The DNA for the CDR3 is TGTGCCAGCAGTTACAGAAGGACAGGGGGCGCCGTTCGCTACACCTTC. This encodes CASSYRRTGGAVRYTF.

V usage is TRBV5-6 and J usage is TRBJ2-7; 9 bases are a match to TRBD1. The CDR3 runs to 15 residues. Germline assignment: CDR1 SGHDT and CDR2 YYEEEE. The ends lost 0 bases at V and 6 bases at J; junction bases unmatched: 7. CDR3 residues: CASSLDGQGSPEQYF. CDR3 coding DNA: TGTGCCAGCAGCTTGGACGGACAGGGGTCTCCCGAGCAGTACTTC.

The genes are TRBV9 and TRBJ2-1; possible D gene TRBD2, 6 bases. This CDR3 comprises 10 residues. The V gene's germline CDR1 is SGDLS and CDR2 YYNGEE. With 8 bases removed from V and 14 bases from J, the gap between germline ends came to 14 bases. CDR3 DNA: TGTGCCAGAATCGGCAGGAGGGAGTTCTTC. Translating gives CARIGRREFF.